This T cell receptor beta chain is drawn from a study of post-analysis software for immune sequencing data. Study background: Disease trajectories encompassed relapsing-remitting, secondary progressive and progressive-relapsing multiple sclerosis. Study findings and constraints: F measure clustering grouped samples strongly by preparation batch. There were roughly five TRBV segments more frequent in patients than controls, and TRBV5-6, TRBV5-1 and TRBV20-1 were among them. Multiple sclerosis patients showed significantly lower normalized Chao1 diversity than controls did.

The V end was cut by 0 bases, the J end by 2 bases, with 13 bases between. The CDR3 contains 16 residues. The V gene's germline CDR1 is SGHRS and CDR2 YFSETQ. About this clonotype: The antigen is undetermined.

The library was made from cDNA and included unique molecular identifiers. Input populations of roughly 0.85 to 11 million T cells gave rise to around 500,000 cDNA molecules. TCRdb processed the PCR reads anew with MiXCR; each CDR3 protein has one entry. This table has under 900,000 distinct CDR3 sequences, under 70% appearing once. Sequencing input: blood. The genes are TRBV5-1 and TRBJ2-3; D is possibly TRBD1 (6 bases). This clonotype originated in a girl aged 10 to 17 with multiple sclerosis. CDR3 sequence: CASSLDSRGPTDTQYF. As DNA, the CDR3 is TGCGCCAGCAGCTTGGACTCCAGGGGACCCACAGATACGCAGTATTTT.